Shown below are 8 T cell receptor beta chains from a single sample sequenced in a study of blood T cell repertoires in COVID-19. Repertoires were generated with immunoSEQ multiplex PCR, while TCRdb's copy carries only in-frame clones and drops some. Of hundreds of thousands of clones listed, more than 85% are singletons. What was sequenced was peripheral blood. The receptors derive from a man between 60 and 70 years old with COVID-19, enrolled during active disease.

The chain employs TRBV12-3 or TRBV12-4 and TRBJ2-1; D is uncertain. The CDR3 loop spans 11 amino acids. Trimming pared 4 bases from V and 5 bases from J, leaving 3 bases between. CDR3 in DNA: TGTGCCAGCAGTTCCAACAATGAGCAGTTCTTC. Translating it yields CASSSNNEQFF.

The gene calls are TRBV9 and TRBJ1-6, with a possible D match to TRBD1 (6 bases). CDR1 SGDLS and CDR2 YYNGEE come from the germline V gene. The CDR3 is 15 amino acids. The ends were cut back, 1 base at V and 5 bases at J, with 10 bases in the middle. This CDR3 is CASSVRQANNSPLHF. As DNA, the CDR3 is TGTGCCAGCAGCGTAAGACAGGCTAATAATTCACCCCTCCACTTT.

The CDR3 DNA is TGTGCCAGCATGGGGAGGGTTGATACTGAAGCTTTCTTT. It yields the protein CASMGRVDTEAFF. The V gene is TRBV28, the J gene TRBJ1-1; D remains ambiguous. The CDR3 has 13 residues. The germline gives CDR1 MDHEN, CDR2 SYDVKM. The V end was cut by 7 bases, the J end by 5 bases, with 14 bases between.

This clone was seen just once. The chain carries TRBV5-1 and TRBJ2-5; TRBD1 agrees at 8 bases. The CDR3 is 15 residues long. Losses at the gene ends were 4 bases for V and 3 bases for J; bases not matched to a gene: 8. The germline V gene has CDR1 SGHRS and CDR2 YFSETQ. The CDR3 DNA sequence: TGCGCCAGCAGCACCCGGACAGGGAAAGAAGAGACCCAGTACTTC. This encodes CASSTRTGKEETQYF.

The chain couples TRBV2 to TRBJ1-2; 12 positions agree with TRBD1. Losses at the gene ends were 4 bases for V and 8 bases for J; bases not matched to a gene: 8. In germline, CDR1 is SNHLY, CDR2 FYNNEI. This CDR3 is built from 15 residues. CDR3 sequence reads: CASSAGTGGASGYTF. The CDR3 DNA is TGTGCCAGCAGTGCCGGGACAGGGGGCGCCTCGGGCTACACCTTC.

This chain connects TRBV11-2 to TRBJ1-5; no firm D call. CDR1 and CDR2 (germline): SGHAT, FQNNGV. V dropped 4 bases and J dropped 4 bases, with 8 bases sitting between them. The CDR3 runs to 13 residues. In DNA form, the CDR3 reads TGTGCCAGCAGCTGGGCCCGGAATCAGCCCCAGCATTTT. Amino acids: CASSWARNQPQHF. The full variable domain, rest sourced from reference TRBV11-2 and TRBJ1-5, is EAGVAQSPRYKIIEKRQSVAFWCNPISGHATLYWYQQILGQGPKLLIQFQNNGVVDDSQLPKDRFSAERLKGVDSTLKIQPAKLEDSAVYLCASSWARNQPQHFGDGTRLSIL.

The gene calls are TRBV28 and TRBJ1-1; D unresolved. V gave up 0 bases and J gave up 2 bases, with 10 bases separating them. This CDR3 region has 15 residues. Germline V gives CDR1 MDHEN, CDR2 SYDVKM. Written as DNA, the CDR3 is TGTGCCAGCAGTTTATGGGGCAGAAGCAACACTGAAGCTTTCTTT. It specifies CASSLWGRSNTEAFF. The whole variable domain, filled in from reference TRBV28 and TRBJ1-1, reads DVKVTQSSRYLVKRTGEKVFLECVQDMDHENMFWYRQDPGLGLRLIYFSYDVKMKEKGDIPEGYSVSREKKERFSLILESASTNQTSMYLCASSLWGRSNTEAFFGQGTRLTVV.

The rearrangement uses TRBV7-9 and TRBJ2-7; D unclear. The ends were cut back, 0 bases at V and 4 bases at J, with 7 bases in the middle. This CDR3 is built from 13 residues. Germline V gene data show CDR1 as SEHNR and CDR2 as FQNEAQ (reference sequence). CDR3 sequence reads: CASSLAHPYEQYF. The CDR3 region has the DNA TGTGCCAGCAGCTTAGCACACCCTTACGAGCAGTACTTC.